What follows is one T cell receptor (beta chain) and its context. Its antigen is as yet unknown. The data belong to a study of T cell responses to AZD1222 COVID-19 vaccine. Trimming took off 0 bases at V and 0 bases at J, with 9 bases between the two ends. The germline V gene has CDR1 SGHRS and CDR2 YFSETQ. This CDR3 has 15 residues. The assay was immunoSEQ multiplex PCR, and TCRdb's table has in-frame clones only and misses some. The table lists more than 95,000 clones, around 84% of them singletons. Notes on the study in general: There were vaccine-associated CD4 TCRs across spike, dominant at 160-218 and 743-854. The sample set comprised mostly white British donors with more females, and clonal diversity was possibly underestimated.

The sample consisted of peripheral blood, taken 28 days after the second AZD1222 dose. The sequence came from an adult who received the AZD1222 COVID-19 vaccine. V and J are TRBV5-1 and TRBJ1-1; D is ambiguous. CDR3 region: CASSLEMSVNTEAFF. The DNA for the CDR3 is TGCGCCAGCAGCTTGGAAATGTCCGTGAACACTGAAGCTTTCTTT.